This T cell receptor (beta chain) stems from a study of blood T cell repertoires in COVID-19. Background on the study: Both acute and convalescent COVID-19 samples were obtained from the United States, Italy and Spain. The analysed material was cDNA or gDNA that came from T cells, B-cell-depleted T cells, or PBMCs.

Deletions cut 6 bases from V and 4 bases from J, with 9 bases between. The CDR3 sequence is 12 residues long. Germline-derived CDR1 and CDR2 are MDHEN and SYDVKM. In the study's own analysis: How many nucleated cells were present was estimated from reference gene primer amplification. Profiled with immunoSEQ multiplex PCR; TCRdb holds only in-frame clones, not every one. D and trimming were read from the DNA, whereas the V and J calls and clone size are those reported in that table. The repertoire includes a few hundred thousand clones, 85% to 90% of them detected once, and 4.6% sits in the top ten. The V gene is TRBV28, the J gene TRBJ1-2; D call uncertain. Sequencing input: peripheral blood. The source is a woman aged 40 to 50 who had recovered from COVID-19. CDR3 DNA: TGTGCCAGCAGGAAGGAGAGCTATGGCTACACCTTC. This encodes CASRKESYGYTF.